This T cell receptor beta chain stems from a study of blood T cells in healthy people across ages. Broader study findings: Greater diversity and more naive CD4+ cells were seen in long-lived donors than in aged donors.

A sample-barcoded 5' primer and a J-beta primer mix were used in a second PCR of roughly 7 to 11 cycles. One entry per CDR3 protein results from TCRdb running MiXCR on the 5' RACE reads. The data show hundreds of thousands of distinct CDR3 sequences, 58% seen once. A remark on this clonotype: Its specificity is not known.

Peripheral blood from each donor was collected in a volume of approximately 10 milliliters. Germline CDR1 is SGHRS and CDR2 is YFSETQ. Trimming took off 0 bases at V and 7 bases at J, with 10 bases between the two ends. The CDR3 contains 13 residues. The chain has TRBV5-1 and TRBJ2-5; D gene uncertain. Sequenced input: blood. This TCR was sampled from a young man in good health. CDR3 amino acids: CASSLDTGPTQYF. As DNA, the CDR3 is TGCGCCAGCAGCTTGGACACGGGTCCGACCCAGTACTTC.